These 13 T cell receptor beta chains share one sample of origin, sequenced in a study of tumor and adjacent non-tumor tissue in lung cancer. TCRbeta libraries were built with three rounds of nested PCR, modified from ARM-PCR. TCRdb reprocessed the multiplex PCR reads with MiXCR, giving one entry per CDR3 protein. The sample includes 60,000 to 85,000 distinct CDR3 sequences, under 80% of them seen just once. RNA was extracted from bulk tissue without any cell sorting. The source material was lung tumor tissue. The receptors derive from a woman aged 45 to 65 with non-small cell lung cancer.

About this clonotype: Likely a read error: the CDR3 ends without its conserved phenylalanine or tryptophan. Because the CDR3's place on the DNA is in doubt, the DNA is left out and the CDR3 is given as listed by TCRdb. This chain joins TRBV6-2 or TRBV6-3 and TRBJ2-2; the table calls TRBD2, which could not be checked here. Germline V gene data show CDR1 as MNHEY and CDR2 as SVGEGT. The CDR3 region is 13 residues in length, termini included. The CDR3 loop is CASPRLAGRGAVL.

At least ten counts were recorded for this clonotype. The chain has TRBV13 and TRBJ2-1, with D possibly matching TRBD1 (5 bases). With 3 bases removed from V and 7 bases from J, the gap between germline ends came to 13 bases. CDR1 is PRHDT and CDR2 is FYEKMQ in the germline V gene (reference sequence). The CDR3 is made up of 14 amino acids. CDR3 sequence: CASSLTVFGNEQFF. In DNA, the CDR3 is TGTGCCAGCAGCTTGACAGTATTTGGTAATGAGCAGTTCTTC.

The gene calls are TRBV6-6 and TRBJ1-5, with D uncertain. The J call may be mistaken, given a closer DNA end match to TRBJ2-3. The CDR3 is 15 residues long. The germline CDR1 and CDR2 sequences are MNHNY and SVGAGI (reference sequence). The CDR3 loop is CASSYGQATNQPQYF. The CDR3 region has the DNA TGTGCCAGCAGTTACGGCCAGGCTACTAATCAGCCCCAGTATTTT.

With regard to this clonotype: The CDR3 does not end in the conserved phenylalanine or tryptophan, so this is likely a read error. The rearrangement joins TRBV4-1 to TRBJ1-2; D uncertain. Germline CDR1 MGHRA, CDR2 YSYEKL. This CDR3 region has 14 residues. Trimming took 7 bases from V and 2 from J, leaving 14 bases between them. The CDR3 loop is CASIAGPHNYGYTS. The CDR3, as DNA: TGCGCCAGCATAGCGGGTCCCCACAACTATGGCTACACCTCC.

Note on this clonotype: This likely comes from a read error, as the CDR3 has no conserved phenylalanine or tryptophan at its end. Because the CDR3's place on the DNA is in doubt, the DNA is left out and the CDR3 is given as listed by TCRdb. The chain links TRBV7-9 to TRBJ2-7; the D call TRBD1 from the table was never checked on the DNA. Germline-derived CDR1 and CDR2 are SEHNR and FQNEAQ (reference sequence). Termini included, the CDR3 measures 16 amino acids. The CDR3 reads CASSVGLGQGSYEQYS.

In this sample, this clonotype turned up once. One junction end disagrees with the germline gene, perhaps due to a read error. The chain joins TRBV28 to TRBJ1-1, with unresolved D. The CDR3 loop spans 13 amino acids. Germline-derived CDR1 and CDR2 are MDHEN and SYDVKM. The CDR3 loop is CASSYEMSIEGFF. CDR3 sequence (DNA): TGTGCCAGCAGTTACGAGATGAGCATTGAAGGTTTCTTT.

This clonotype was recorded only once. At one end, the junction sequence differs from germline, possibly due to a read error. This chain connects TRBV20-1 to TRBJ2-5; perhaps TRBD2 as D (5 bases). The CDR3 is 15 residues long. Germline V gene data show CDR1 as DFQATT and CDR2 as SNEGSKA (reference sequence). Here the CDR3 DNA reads TGCAGTGCATTCCGGATGAGGGCGGACGAGGAGACCCAGTATTTC. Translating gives CSAFRMRADEETQYF.

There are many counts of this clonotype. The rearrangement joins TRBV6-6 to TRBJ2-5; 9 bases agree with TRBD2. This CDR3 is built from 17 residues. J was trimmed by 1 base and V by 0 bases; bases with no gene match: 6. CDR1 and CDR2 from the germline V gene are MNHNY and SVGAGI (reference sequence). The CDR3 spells CASSYSLAGGGQETQYF. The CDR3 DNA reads TGTGCCAGCAGTTACTCGCTTGCGGGAGGGGGCCAAGAGACCCAGTACTTC.

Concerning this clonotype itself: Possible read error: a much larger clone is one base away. The CDR3, as DNA: TGTGTCAGCAGCCAAGGTTTCCAGCGGGAGTTCACCGGGGAGCTGTTTTTT. Protein sequence: CVSSQGFQREFTGELFF. V and J are TRBV4-2 and TRBJ2-2; 8 nucleotides agree with TRBD2. The germline V gene has CDR1 LGHNA and CDR2 YNFKEQ. The CDR3 extends over 17 amino acids.

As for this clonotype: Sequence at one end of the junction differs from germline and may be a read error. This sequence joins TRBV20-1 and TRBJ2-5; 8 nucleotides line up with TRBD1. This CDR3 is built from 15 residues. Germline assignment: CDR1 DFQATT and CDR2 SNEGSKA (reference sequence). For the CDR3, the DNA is TGCAGTGCTAGACAGGACAGGGTGGGTCAAGAGGCCCAGTACTTC. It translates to CSARQDRVGQEAQYF.

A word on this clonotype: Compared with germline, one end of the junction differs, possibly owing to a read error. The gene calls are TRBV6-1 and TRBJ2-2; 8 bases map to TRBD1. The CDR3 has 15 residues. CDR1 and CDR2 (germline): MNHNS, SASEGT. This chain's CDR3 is CAGSDQGAITGELFF. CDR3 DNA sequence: TGTGCCGGCAGTGACCAGGGGGCGATCACCGGGGAGCTGTTTTTT.

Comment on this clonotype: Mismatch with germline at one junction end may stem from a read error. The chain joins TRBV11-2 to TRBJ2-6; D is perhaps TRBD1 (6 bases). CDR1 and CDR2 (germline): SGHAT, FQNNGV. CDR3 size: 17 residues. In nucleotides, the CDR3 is TGTGCCAGCAACTTCGAAGGGGGAGCCTTCGGGGTCAACGTCCTGACTTTC. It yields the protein CASNFEGGAFGVNVLTF.

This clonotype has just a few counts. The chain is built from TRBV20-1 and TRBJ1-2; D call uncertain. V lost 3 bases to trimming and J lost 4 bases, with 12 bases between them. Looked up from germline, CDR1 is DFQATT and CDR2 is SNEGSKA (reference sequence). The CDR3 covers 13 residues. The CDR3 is CSASPNGGYGYTF. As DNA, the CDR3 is TGCAGTGCTAGCCCCAATGGAGGCTATGGCTACACCTTC.